Listed here are 6 T cell receptor beta chains from one sample, sequenced in a study of control samples from healthy donors and cancer patients. The repertoire was sequenced with immunoSEQ multiplex PCR; TCRdb's copy has only in-frame clones and lacks some. The repertoire holds around 80,000 clones, with approximately 87% as singletons. Material: blood. The receptors come from a man in his fifties or sixties in good health.

This clone was detected only once. The rearrangement uses TRBV29-1 and TRBJ1-6; TRBD1 agrees at 7 bases. Trimming removed 0 bases from V and 9 bases from J; junction bases left unmatched: 2. This CDR3 contains 13 residues. Germline V gene sequence: CDR1 SQVTM, CDR2 ANQGSEA. The CDR3 protein is CSVEETGSSPLHF. CDR3 bases: TGCAGCGTTGAAGAGACAGGGTCTTCACCCCTCCACTTT.

The V and J genes are TRBV3-1 (or the pseudogene TRBV3-2) and TRBJ2-1, with TRBD2 matching over 7 bases. Germline V gene data show CDR1 as LGHDT and CDR2 as YNNKEL (reference sequence). The CDR3 is 12 residues long. Losses at the gene ends were 7 bases for V and 7 bases for J; bases not matched to a gene: 4. The CDR3 bases are TGTGCCAGCACGGGAGGTTGGAATGAGCAGTTCTTC. Amino acids: CASTGGWNEQFF.

This chain connects TRBV12-3 or TRBV12-4 to TRBJ2-1, with unresolved D. This CDR3 region has 11 residues. Trimming stripped 3 bases from V and 7 bases from J, with 4 bases between. The CDR3 protein is CASSFMNEQFF. The CDR3, as DNA: TGTGCCAGCAGTTTTATGAATGAGCAGTTCTTC.

The V gene is TRBV5-6, the J gene TRBJ2-2; 9 nucleotides align to TRBD2. Germline CDR1 and CDR2: SGHDT and YYEEEE. The length of the CDR3 is 15 residues. V shed 4 bases, J shed 6 bases, and the junction held 7 bases outside the gene matches. For the CDR3, the DNA is TGTGCCAGCAGCCCGGACGGGACTAGCCCCGGGGAGCTGTTTTTT. The encoded protein is CASSPDGTSPGELFF. The variable domain in full, with the rest retrieved from reference TRBV5-6 and TRBJ2-2, is DAGVTQSPTHLIKTRGQQVTLRCSPKSGHDTVSWYQQALGQGPQFIFQYYEEEERQRGNFPDRFSGHQFPNYSSELNVNALLLGDSALYLCASSPDGTSPGELFFGEGSRLTVL.

The chain couples TRBV5-4 to TRBJ2-5, with TRBD2 identical over 9 bases. V gave up 4 bases and J gave up 4 bases; unmatched junction bases: 2. The CDR3 length is 13 residues. CDR1 and CDR2 from the germline V gene are SGHNT and YYREEE (reference sequence). The CDR3: CASSKLAGETQYF. The CDR3 region has the DNA TGTGCCAGCAGCAAACTAGCGGGAGAGACCCAGTACTTC.

The V and J genes are TRBV4-1 and TRBJ1-5; D might be TRBD1 (5 bases). Germline V gives CDR1 MGHRA, CDR2 YSYEKL. The CDR3 is made up of 15 amino acids. Trimming stripped 0 bases from V and 4 bases from J, with 10 bases between. CDR3 in amino acids: CASSQEAGGNQPQHF. The CDR3 coding sequence is TGCGCCAGCAGCCAAGAGGCGGGGGGAAATCAGCCCCAGCATTTT.